What follows describes a single T cell receptor (beta chain). Its antigen is as yet unknown. This specimen comes from a study of shared clonotypes between healthy human individuals. Study overall: A couple of women and a few men aged 18 to 49 made up the donors. Study-wide points: Rarefaction showed sorted-subset sequencing was incomplete despite large depth. It was the few donors that limited the genetic and exposure-history diversity represented.

V was clipped by 7 bases and J by 0 bases, with 16 bases between them. Germline V gene sequence: CDR1 SNHLY, CDR2 FYNNEI. The CDR3 has 16 residues. Assay: immunoSEQ multiplex PCR; the TCRdb copy retains only in-frame clones and omits some. The sample holds about 1,800,000 clones; about 95% are singletons and the top ten take under 1.5%. CD45RO-negative CD8 cells positively selected for CCR7 made up the naive population, which excluded terminally differentiated effector memory CD45RA+ cells. Adults of Caucasian background living in Nashville, Tennessee made up all donors. The genes are TRBV2 and TRBJ1-5; D gene unclear. Sequences were obtained from naive CD8+ T cells sorted from blood. The clonotype comes from a man between 18 and 29 years old in good health. The DNA of the CDR3 is TGTGCCAGCACCTACGAGGCAGGTTATAGCAATCAGCCCCAGCATTTT. It specifies CASTYEAGYSNQPQHF.